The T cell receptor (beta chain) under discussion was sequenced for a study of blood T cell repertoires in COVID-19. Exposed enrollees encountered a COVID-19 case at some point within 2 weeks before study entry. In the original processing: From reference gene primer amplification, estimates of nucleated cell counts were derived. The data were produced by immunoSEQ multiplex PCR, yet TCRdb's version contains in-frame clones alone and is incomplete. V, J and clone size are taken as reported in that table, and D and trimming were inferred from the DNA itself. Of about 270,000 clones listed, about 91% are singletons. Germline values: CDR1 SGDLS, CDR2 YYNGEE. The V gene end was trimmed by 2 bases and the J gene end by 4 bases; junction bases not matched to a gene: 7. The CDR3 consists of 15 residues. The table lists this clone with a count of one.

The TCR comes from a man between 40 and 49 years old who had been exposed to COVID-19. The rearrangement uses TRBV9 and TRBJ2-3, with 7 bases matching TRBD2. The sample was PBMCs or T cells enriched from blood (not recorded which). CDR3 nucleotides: TGTGCCAGCAGCGTGGGGGAGGGCACCGCAGATACGCAGTATTTT. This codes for CASSVGEGTADTQYF.